This T cell receptor beta chain appears in the sequencing data of a study of T cell repertoires in cytomegalovirus infection. Study-wide context: Public TCR beta signatures provided an indication of both CMV infection and a matching HLA type.

Regarding this clonotype: What it binds is unknown.

Overall study results and limits: Carriers of CMV and the relevant HLA type were discriminated by public TCR beta frequency. What dominated the ex vivo response were HLA-C-restricted CMV-specific TCR beta clonotypes.

Germline V gene data show CDR1 as MNHEY and CDR2 as SVGAGI. The V gene lost 6 bases and the J gene lost 0 bases, with 10 bases spanning the gap. This CDR3 comprises 14 residues. TCRdb re-derived calls from the reads in MiXCR, one entry per CDR3 protein. The sample lists approximately 240,000 distinct CDR3 sequences; 10% to 15% were seen once. The chain combines TRBV6-5 with TRBJ2-3; D not resolved. Material for sequencing was PBMCs. This clonotype originated in a human donor in good health (CMV status not recorded). Some clones in this sample may be carry-over from other donors' samples. The CDR3 DNA sequence: TGTGCCAGCAGACGCGACGGTAGCACAGATACGCAGTATTTT. Its protein product is CASRRDGSTDTQYF.